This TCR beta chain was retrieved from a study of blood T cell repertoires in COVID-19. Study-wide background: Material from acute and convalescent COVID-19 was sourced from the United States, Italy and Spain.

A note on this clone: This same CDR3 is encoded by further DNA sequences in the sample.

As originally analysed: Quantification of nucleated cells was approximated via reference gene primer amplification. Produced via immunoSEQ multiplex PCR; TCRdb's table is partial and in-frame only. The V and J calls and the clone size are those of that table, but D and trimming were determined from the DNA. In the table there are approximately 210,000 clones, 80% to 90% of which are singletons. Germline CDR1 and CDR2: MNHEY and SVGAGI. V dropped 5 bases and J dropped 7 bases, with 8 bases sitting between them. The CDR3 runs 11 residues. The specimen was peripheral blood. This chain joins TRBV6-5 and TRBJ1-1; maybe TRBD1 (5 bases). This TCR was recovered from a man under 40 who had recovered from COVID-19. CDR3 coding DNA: TGTGCCAGCAGTCCAGGGCTTGAAGCTTTCTTT. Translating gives CASSPGLEAFF.